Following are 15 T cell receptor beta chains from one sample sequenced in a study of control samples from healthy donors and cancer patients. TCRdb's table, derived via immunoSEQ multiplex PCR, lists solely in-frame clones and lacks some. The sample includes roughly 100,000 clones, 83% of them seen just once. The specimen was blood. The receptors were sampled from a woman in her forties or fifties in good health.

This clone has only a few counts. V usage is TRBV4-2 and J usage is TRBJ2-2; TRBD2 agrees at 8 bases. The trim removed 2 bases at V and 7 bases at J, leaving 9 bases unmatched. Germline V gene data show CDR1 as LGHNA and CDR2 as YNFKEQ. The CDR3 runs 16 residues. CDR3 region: CASSQTIAGLGGELFF. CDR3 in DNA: TGTGCCAGCAGCCAAACGATAGCGGGGCTGGGCGGGGAGCTGTTTTTT.

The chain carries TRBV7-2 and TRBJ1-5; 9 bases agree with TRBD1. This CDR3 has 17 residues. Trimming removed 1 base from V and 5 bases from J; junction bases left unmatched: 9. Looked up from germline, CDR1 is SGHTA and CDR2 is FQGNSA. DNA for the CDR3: TGTGCCAGCAGCTTAGGAGGGGGACAGGGTCTTTATCAGCCCCAGCATTTT. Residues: CASSLGGGQGLYQPQHF.

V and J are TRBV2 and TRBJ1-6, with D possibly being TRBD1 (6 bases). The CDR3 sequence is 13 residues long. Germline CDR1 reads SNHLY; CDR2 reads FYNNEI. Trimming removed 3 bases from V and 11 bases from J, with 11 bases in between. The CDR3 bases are TGTGCCAGCAGTGATCAGGGGAGGCCACCCCTCCACTTT. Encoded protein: CASSDQGRPPLHF.

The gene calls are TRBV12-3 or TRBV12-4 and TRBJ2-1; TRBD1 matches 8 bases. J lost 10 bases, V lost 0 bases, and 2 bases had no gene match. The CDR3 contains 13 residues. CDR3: CASSLATGDEQFF. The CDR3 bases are TGTGCCAGCAGTTTAGCGACAGGGGACGAGCAGTTCTTC.

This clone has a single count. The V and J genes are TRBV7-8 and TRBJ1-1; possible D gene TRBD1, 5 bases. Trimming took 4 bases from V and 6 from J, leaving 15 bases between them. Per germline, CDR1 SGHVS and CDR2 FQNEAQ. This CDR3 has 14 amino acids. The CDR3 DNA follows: TGTGCCAGCAGCTACAGCGGGGCGGGGGCTGAAGCTTTCTTT. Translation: CASSYSGAGAEAFF.

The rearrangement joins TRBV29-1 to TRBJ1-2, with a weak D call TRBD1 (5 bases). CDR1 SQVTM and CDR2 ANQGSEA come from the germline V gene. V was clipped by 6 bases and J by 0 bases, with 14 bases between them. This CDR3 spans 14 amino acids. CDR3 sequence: CSVPPRVANYGYTF. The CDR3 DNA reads TGCAGCGTCCCACCCAGGGTGGCTAACTATGGCTACACCTTC.

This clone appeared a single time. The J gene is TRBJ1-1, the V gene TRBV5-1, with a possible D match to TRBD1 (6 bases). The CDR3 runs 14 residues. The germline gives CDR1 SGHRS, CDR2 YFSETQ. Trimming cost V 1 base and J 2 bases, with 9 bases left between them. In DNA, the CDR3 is TGCGCCAGCAGCTTGCGGGACACCAACACTGAAGCTTTCTTT. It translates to CASSLRDTNTEAFF.

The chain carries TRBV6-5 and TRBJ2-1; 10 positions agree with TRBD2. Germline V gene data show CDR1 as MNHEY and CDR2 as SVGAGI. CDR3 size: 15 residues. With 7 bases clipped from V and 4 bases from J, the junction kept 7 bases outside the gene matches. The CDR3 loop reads CASTDKRGGYNEQFF. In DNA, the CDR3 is TGTGCCAGCACCGATAAGCGGGGGGGGTACAATGAGCAGTTCTTC.

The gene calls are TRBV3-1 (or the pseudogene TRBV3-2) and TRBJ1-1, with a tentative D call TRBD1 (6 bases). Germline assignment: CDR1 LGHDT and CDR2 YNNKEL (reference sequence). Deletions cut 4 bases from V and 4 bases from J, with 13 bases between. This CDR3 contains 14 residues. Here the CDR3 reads CASSPQGTITEAFF. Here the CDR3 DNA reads TGTGCCAGCAGCCCGCAGGGGACAATCACTGAAGCTTTCTTT.

DNA of the CDR3: TGTGCCAGCAGCTTCTCGGGAGATACGCAGTATTTT. It codes for CASSFSGDTQYF. The chain couples TRBV7-9 to TRBJ2-3; D is ambiguous. CDR3 length equals 12 residues. Trimming took 3 bases from V and 5 from J, leaving 6 bases between them. Per germline, CDR1 SEHNR and CDR2 FQNEAQ (reference sequence).

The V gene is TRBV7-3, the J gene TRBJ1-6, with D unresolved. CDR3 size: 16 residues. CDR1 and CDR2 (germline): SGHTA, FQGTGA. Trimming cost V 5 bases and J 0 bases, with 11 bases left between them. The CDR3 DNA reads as TGTGCCAGCAGCGAAGTTGCGAGCTCCTATAATTCACCCCTCCACTTT. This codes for CASSEVASSYNSPLHF.

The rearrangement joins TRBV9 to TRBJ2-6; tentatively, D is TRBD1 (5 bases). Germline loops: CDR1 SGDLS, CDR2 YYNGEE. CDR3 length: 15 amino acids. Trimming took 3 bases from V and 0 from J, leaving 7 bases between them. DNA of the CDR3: TGTGCCAGCAGCGGACAGTCCTCTGGGGCCAACGTCCTGACTTTC. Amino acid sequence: CASSGQSSGANVLTF.

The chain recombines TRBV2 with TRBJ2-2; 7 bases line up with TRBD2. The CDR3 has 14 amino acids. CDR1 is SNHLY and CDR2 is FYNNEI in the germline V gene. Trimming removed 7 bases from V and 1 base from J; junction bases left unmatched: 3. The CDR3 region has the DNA TGTGCCAGCACTCGCGGGGGGAACACCGGGGAGCTGTTTTTT. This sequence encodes CASTRGGNTGELFF. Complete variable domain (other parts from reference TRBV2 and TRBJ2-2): EPEVTQTPSHQVTQMGQEVILRCVPISNHLYFYWYRQILGQKVEFLVSFYNNEISEKSEIFDDQFSVERPDGSNFTLKIRSTKLEDSAMYFCASTRGGNTGELFFGEGSRLTVL.

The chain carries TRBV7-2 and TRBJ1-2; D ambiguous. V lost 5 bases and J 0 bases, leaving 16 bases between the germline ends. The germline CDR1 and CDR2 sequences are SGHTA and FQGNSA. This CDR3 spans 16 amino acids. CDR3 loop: CASSLGGMQANYGYTF. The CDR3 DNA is TGTGCCAGCAGCCTGGGCGGGATGCAAGCTAACTATGGCTACACCTTC.

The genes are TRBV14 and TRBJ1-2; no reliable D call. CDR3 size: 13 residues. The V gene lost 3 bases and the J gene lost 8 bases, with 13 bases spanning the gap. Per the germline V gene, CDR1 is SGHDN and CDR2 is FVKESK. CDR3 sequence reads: CASSQRALEGYTF. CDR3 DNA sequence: TGTGCCAGCAGCCAGCGGGCCTTGGAAGGCTACACCTTC.